Each of the 24 T cell receptor beta chains below was sequenced from the same sample in a study of OX40 agonist ivuxolimab in advanced cancers. Here immunoSEQ multiplex PCR was the method, and the copy in TCRdb shows in-frame clones only, minus some. The sample records nearly 110,000 clones, 80% to 95% being singletons. This specimen was CD4+ or CD8+ T cells sorted from blood, taken in a trial of the OX40 agonist ivuxolimab. Every receptor here comes from an adult with an advanced solid tumor such as melanoma, head and neck, liver or kidney cancer.

The chain recombines TRBV10-3 with TRBJ1-4, with D unclear. Between the trimmed V and J ends, which lost 4 bases and 8 bases, there was a span of 11 bases. This CDR3 spans 13 amino acids. Germline CDR1 ENHRY, CDR2 SYGVKD. The CDR3 DNA follows: TGTGCCATCAGTGTCGACACCCTGGAAAAACTGTTTTTT. It encodes CAISVDTLEKLFF.

The V gene is TRBV6-6, the J gene TRBJ1-5; no definite D call. The CDR3 has 13 amino acids. V was trimmed by 2 bases and J by 4 bases, leaving 6 bases between them. Germline loops: CDR1 MNHNY, CDR2 SVGAGI (reference sequence). The CDR3 loop reads CASSYDQNQPQHF. DNA for the CDR3: TGTGCCAGCAGTTACGACCAGAATCAGCCCCAGCATTTT.

This chain connects TRBV29-1 to TRBJ1-2; D gene unclear. Germline V gene sequence: CDR1 SQVTM, CDR2 ANQGSEA. V was cut by 6 bases and J by 0 bases, with 17 bases left in between. This CDR3 spans 15 amino acids. The CDR3 DNA reads as TGCAGCGTGTCCGCTGGCAGCAGCGCTAACTATGGCTACACCTTC. Translating gives CSVSAGSSANYGYTF.

V usage is TRBV12-5 and J usage is TRBJ2-1; no clear D. The V gene lost 0 bases and the J gene lost 9 bases, with 6 bases spanning the gap. The CDR3 length is 12 residues. CDR1 is LGHNT and CDR2 is FRNRAP in the germline V gene. The CDR3 DNA is TGTGCTAGTGGTTTGGTAAAGAGTGAGCAGTTCTTC. The encoded protein is CASGLVKSEQFF.

This clone was counted a few times. The chain uses TRBV29-1 and TRBJ2-1; no reliable D call. V lost 8 bases and J 8 bases, leaving 10 bases between the germline ends. CDR1 SQVTM and CDR2 ANQGSEA come from the germline V gene. The CDR3 runs 10 residues. CDR3 in DNA: TGCAGCTCCAGTGGCCATGAGCAGTTCTTC. It codes for CSSSGHEQFF.

J is TRBJ2-7 and V is TRBV25-1; TRBD2 agrees at 13 bases. Trimming took 5 bases from V and 2 from J; bases not matched to a gene: 3. This CDR3 comprises 15 residues. Looked up from germline, CDR1 is MGHDK and CDR2 is SYGVNS. The CDR3 nucleotides read TGTGCCAGCAGTCAACTAGCGGGAGGGCCCTACGAGCAGTACTTC. Amino acid sequence: CASSQLAGGPYEQYF.

The CDR3 region is CASSFEVAGKNIQYF. For the CDR3, the DNA is TGTGCCAGCAGCTTCGAAGTCGCCGGCAAAAACATTCAGTACTTC. The V call is TRBV7-2, the J call TRBJ2-4, with D uncertain. This CDR3 region has 15 residues. Germline CDR1 is SGHTA and CDR2 is FQGNSA. V lost 3 bases, J lost 3 bases, and 12 bases lay in between.

In DNA, the CDR3 is TGTGCCTGGAGTGAATGGGGGAAGGCTGAAGCTTTCTTT. This sequence encodes CAWSEWGKAEAFF. The rearrangement links TRBV30 to TRBJ1-1; D perhaps matches TRBD1 (5 bases). The CDR3 runs to 13 residues. CDR1 is GTSNPN and CDR2 is SVGIG in the germline V gene (reference sequence). V was cut by 1 base and J by 6 bases, with 12 bases left in between.

For the CDR3, the DNA is TGTGCCAGCAGTGAGGGACTAGTCGGTAATGAGCAGTTCTTC. As protein: CASSEGLVGNEQFF. The chain has TRBV6-5 and TRBJ2-1, with 8 positions matching TRBD2. The CDR3 runs to 14 residues. Germline V gene data show CDR1 as MNHEY and CDR2 as SVGAGI. After removal of 5 bases from V and 7 bases from J, the junction contained 7 bases not matched to a gene.

The V and J genes are TRBV5-4 and TRBJ2-7, with D hard to call. The CDR3 length is 13 residues. V lost 4 bases, J lost 4 bases, and 12 bases lay in between. The germline V gene has CDR1 SGHNT and CDR2 YYREEE (reference sequence). CDR3 sequence: CASSQGKGYEQYF. CDR3 nucleotide sequence: TGTGCCAGCAGCCAAGGGAAGGGATACGAGCAGTACTTC.

The chain carries TRBV19 and TRBJ2-1, with D hard to call. Per the germline V gene, CDR1 is LNHDA and CDR2 is SQIVND (reference sequence). There are 16 residues in the CDR3. V lost 1 base and J lost 2, with 12 bases in between. CDR3 residues: CASSIVHSPTYNEQFF. The CDR3 region has the DNA TGTGCCAGTAGTATAGTTCATAGCCCTACCTACAATGAGCAGTTCTTC.

A few counts support this clone. The gene calls are TRBV9 and TRBJ1-1; D call uncertain. The ends were cut back, 0 bases at V and 2 bases at J, with 14 bases in the middle. CDR3 size: 16 residues. The V gene's germline CDR1 is SGDLS and CDR2 YYNGEE. The CDR3 nucleotides are TGTGCCAGCAGCGTAGGCCTGCGTAACTCCAACACTGAAGCTTTCTTT. Its translation is CASSVGLRNSNTEAFF.

This clone has a single count. The chain uses TRBV19 and TRBJ2-7, with D maybe TRBD2 (5 bases). V dropped 3 bases and J dropped 5 bases, with 17 bases sitting between them. CDR3 length: 15 amino acids. The germline CDR1 and CDR2 sequences are LNHDA and SQIVND (reference sequence). Here the CDR3 reads CASSIGQVSANEQYF. The DNA of the CDR3 is TGTGCCAGTAGTATCGGTCAGGTTAGCGCCAACGAGCAGTACTTC.

CDR3 residues: CASSEGQGPEQYF. CDR3 DNA: TGTGCCAGCAGTGAGGGACAGGGCCCCGAGCAGTACTTC. The chain carries TRBV2 and TRBJ2-7, with 9 bases that match TRBD1. V dropped 3 bases and J dropped 6; count of bases not matched to a gene: 3. This CDR3 contains 13 residues. Germline CDR1 and CDR2: SNHLY and FYNNEI.

The V call is TRBV7-9, the J call TRBJ2-2; D remains unclear. CDR3 length: 13 amino acids. V shed 2 bases and J shed 6 bases, with 7 bases lying between them. Germline V gene sequence: CDR1 SEHNR, CDR2 FQNEAQ (reference sequence). The CDR3 reads CASSLIGPGELFF. CDR3 sequence (DNA): TGTGCCAGCAGCTTAATCGGGCCCGGGGAGCTGTTTTTT. Full variable domain (remainder filled in from reference TRBV7-9 and TRBJ2-2): DTGVSQNPRHKITKRGQNVTFRCDPISEHNRLYWYRQTLGQGPEFLTYFQNEAQLEKSRLLSDRFSAERPKGSFSTLEIQRTEQGDSAMYLCASSLIGPGELFFGEGSRLTVL.

This chain uses TRBV19 with TRBJ2-2, with D perhaps TRBD2 (6 bases). Trimming removed 6 bases from V and 1 base from J, with 12 bases in between. The CDR3 has 15 residues. The germline V gene has CDR1 LNHDA and CDR2 SQIVND (reference sequence). DNA for the CDR3: TGTGCCAGTAGGGCTAGGAGGGTGAACACCGGGGAGCTGTTTTTT. This sequence encodes CASRARRVNTGELFF.

The CDR3 nucleotides read TGTGCCAGCAGCGAGAGGGGGGAGAGGAAGAGTGAGCAGTTCTTC. Translation gives CASSERGERKSEQFF. V usage is TRBV9 and J usage is TRBJ2-1, with D perhaps matching TRBD1 or TRBD2 (6 bases each). The CDR3 totals 15 residues. Germline V lookup: CDR1 SGDLS, CDR2 YYNGEE. The V gene lost 3 bases and the J gene lost 9 bases, with 19 bases spanning the gap.

The V and J genes are TRBV28 and TRBJ1-2; D ambiguous. Germline V gene lookup returns CDR1 MDHEN and CDR2 SYDVKM. The CDR3 has 15 residues. V lost 5 bases, J lost 2 bases, and 15 bases lay in between. In DNA form, the CDR3 reads TGTGCCAGCAGTCCTCCAGCATCGGCAAACTATGGCTACACCTTC. Translation gives CASSPPASANYGYTF.

This sequence joins TRBV7-2 and TRBJ2-3; 13 bases align to TRBD2. V gave up 6 bases and J gave up 4 bases; unmatched junction bases: 4. Germline V gives CDR1 SGHTA, CDR2 FQGNSA. The CDR3 loop spans 15 amino acids. The CDR3 region is CASSWTSGSADTQYF. In DNA, the CDR3 is TGTGCCAGCAGTTGGACTAGCGGGAGTGCAGATACGCAGTATTTT.

Here the CDR3 DNA reads TGCGCCAGCAGCCAAGGGGAGTCAGGGTTCACTGAAGCTTTCTTT. This codes for CASSQGESGFTEAFF. The chain joins TRBV4-1 to TRBJ1-1; D is perhaps TRBD1 (5 bases). The CDR3 covers 15 residues. V was clipped by 1 base and J by 4 bases, with 13 bases between them. Germline V gives CDR1 MGHRA, CDR2 YSYEKL.

This rearrangement joins TRBV10-3 to TRBJ2-3; D remains ambiguous. This CDR3 spans 13 amino acids. CDR1 is ENHRY and CDR2 is SYGVKD in the germline V gene. V shed 3 bases and J shed 2 bases, with 6 bases lying between them. The CDR3 spells CAISDTYTDTQYF. The CDR3 DNA sequence: TGTGCCATCAGTGACACCTACACAGATACGCAGTATTTT.

The gene calls are TRBV7-2 and TRBJ1-3; D uncertain. Per germline, CDR1 SGHTA and CDR2 FQGNSA. The CDR3 is made up of 14 amino acids. Deletions cut 5 bases from V and 0 bases from J, with 8 bases between. CDR3: CASSPQYSGNTIYF. The DNA of the CDR3 is TGTGCCAGCAGCCCTCAGTACTCTGGAAACACCATATATTTT.

CDR3 residues: CASSSGRGNSPLHF. In DNA form, the CDR3 reads TGTGCCAGCAGTTCGGGGCGGGGAAATTCACCCCTCCACTTT. The V and J genes are TRBV28 and TRBJ1-6, with D possibly matching TRBD1 (5 bases). The CDR3 contains 14 residues. Looked up from germline, CDR1 is MDHEN and CDR2 is SYDVKM. Trimming pared 4 bases from V and 7 bases from J, leaving 11 bases between. Supplemented by reference TRBV28 and TRBJ1-6, the full variable domain reads DVKVTQSSRYLVKRTGEKVFLECVQDMDHENMFWYRQDPGLGLRLIYFSYDVKMKEKGDIPEGYSVSREKKERFSLILESASTNQTSMYLCASSSGRGNSPLHFGNGTRLTVT.

The table lists this clone with a count of one. The V call is TRBV5-4, the J call TRBJ1-3, with D tentatively TRBD1 (6 bases). Germline V gives CDR1 SGHNT, CDR2 YYREEE (reference sequence). The CDR3 runs 15 residues. Trimming stripped 9 bases from V and 3 bases from J, with 19 bases between. The CDR3 DNA follows: TGTGCCACCTCACAGGGTCTCAACAGTGGAAACACCATATATTTT. Translated: CATSQGLNSGNTIYF.